This TCR beta chain came from a study of Graves' ophthalmopathy and Graves' hyperthyroidism. Study details: Peripheral blood sampling preceded any treatment and occurred at initial diagnosis.

Notes on the study in general: Most clonotypes expanded in thyroid above 0.001 frequency were present in blood too.

Donors with ophthalmopathy: moderate-to-severe activity, CAS ≥3, NOSPECS ≥4, duration under 3 months. PBMCs were density-gradient isolated from 10 ml fresh blood. This clonotype was recorded many times. What it binds is not known. The V gene's germline CDR1 is MGHRA and CDR2 YSYEKL. Trimming cost V 0 bases and J 1 base; bases outside gene matches: 2. The CDR3 covers 16 residues. Amplification targeted the TCR beta CDR3 regions, with RNA transcripts as the source material. In the first round, RT-PCR was carried out with HTBI primers, and a multiplex PCR formed the second round. TCRdb itself ran the multiplex PCR reads through MiXCR, one entry per CDR3 protein. The sample lists about half a million distinct CDR3 sequences, over 13% occurring once.

The sequencing input was blood. J is TRBJ1-5 and V is TRBV4-1; 8 bases align to TRBD1. The TCR comes from a woman in her 30s with Graves' ophthalmopathy. CDR3 sequence: CASSQEGQGSNQPQHF. CDR3 DNA: TGCGCCAGCAGCCAAGAAGGACAGGGAAGCAATCAGCCCCAGCATTTT.